This T cell receptor (beta chain) originates from a study of blood T cell repertoires in COVID-19. Study overall: In each case, the material was cDNA or gDNA derived from T cells, B-cell-depleted T cells, or PBMCs.

V was pared by 6 bases and J by 8 bases, with 19 bases between. The CDR3 is made up of 14 amino acids. Germline CDR1 reads MDHEN; CDR2 reads SYDVKM. Here immunoSEQ multiplex PCR was the method, and the copy in TCRdb shows in-frame clones only, minus some. This sample has 200,000 to 250,000 clones, with just under 85% found just once. The rearrangement links TRBV28 to TRBJ1-1; D possibly corresponds to TRBD1 (5 bases). This clonotype was sampled from a woman aged 80 or older with acute or convalescent COVID-19. The specimen sequenced was peripheral blood. The CDR3 here is CASSQPMPAGEAFF. CDR3 nucleotides: TGTGCCAGCAGCCAACCCATGCCCGCAGGGGAAGCTTTCTTT.